Listed below are T cell receptor beta chains from one sample, sequenced in a study of shared clonotypes between healthy human individuals. Profiled with immunoSEQ multiplex PCR; TCRdb holds only in-frame clones, not every one. The sample lists about 2.3 million clones; around 93% were seen once. Sequencing used naive CD4+ T cells from PBMCs. These receptors were taken from a man aged 18 to 29 in good health. Some clones in this sample may be carry-over from other donors' samples. The CDR3 runs from the conserved cysteine through the conserved F or W. A D gene is named only where the DNA matches it firmly. Size values are once, few and many counts, or a class for expanded clones, and some rows have none.

j_gene,abundance,d_gene,v_gene,CDR3nt,CDR3aa
TRBJ1-1,.,.,TRBV6-5,TGTGCCAGCATTCTACTTGTGATGGCAAACACTGAAGCTTTCTTT,CASILLVMANTEAFF
TRBJ2-3,.,TRBD2,TRBV2,TGTGCCAGCAGTGCTCTAGCGGGCAGCGGAGATACGCAGTATTTT,CASSALAGSGDTQYF
TRBJ2-7,.,.,TRBV6-1,TGTGCCAGCAGGGCGGGACGAGACTACGAGCAGTACTTC,CASRAGRDYEQYF
TRBJ1-1,once,TRBD1,TRBV6-6,TGTGCCAGCAGTTTCGACCGACAGGGGGTTGAAGCTTTCTTT,CASSFDRQGVEAFF
TRBJ2-3,.,TRBD2,TRBV9,TGTGCCAGCAGCCCCCGGGCTAGCGGATTCACAGATACGCAGTATTTT,CASSPRASGFTDTQYF
TRBJ2-1,.,.,TRBV29-1,TGCAGCGTCAGCGCGGGCTACGCAGCGAACAATGAGCAGTTCTTC,CSVSAGYAANNEQFF
TRBJ1-4,.,.,TRBV5-1,TGCGCCAGCAGCTTGTCGGGGGTGAGGAATGAAAAACTGTTTTTT,CASSLSGVRNEKLFF
TRBJ1-4,.,.,TRBV29-1,TGCAGCGTTGTTTCAGGGGATGAAAAACTGTTTTTT,CSVVSGDEKLFF
TRBJ2-3,.,TRBD2,TRBV2,TGTGCCAGCAGTGGGGGACTAGCGGGAGAAGATACGCAGTATTTT,CASSGGLAGEDTQYF
TRBJ1-5,.,.,TRBV28,TGTGCCAGCAGTTTCGGAAGGGGCGGACAGCCCCAGCATTTT,CASSFGRGGQPQHF
TRBJ2-7,.,.,TRBV6-1,TGTGCCACCCAAAGGGGGTACTACGAGCAGTACTTC,CATQRGYYEQYF
TRBJ2-2,.,.,TRBV5-1,TGCGCCAGCAGCTTCGAGGGCCACGTCGGGGAGCTGTTTTTT,CASSFEGHVGELFF
TRBJ2-7,.,.,TRBV28,TGTGCCAGCAGTTTACAGCCCCGGAGCGCCTACGAGCAGTACTTC,CASSLQPRSAYEQYF
TRBJ1-5,.,.,TRBV18,TGTGCCAGCTCACCATACAGGTTCAATCAGCCCCAGCATTTT,CASSPYRFNQPQHF
TRBJ2-1,.,TRBD1,TRBV5-1,TGCGCCAGCAGGCAGGGGACAGGGACCTCCTACAATGAGCAGTTCTTC,CASRQGTGTSYNEQFF
TRBJ2-7,.,.,TRBV30,TGTGCCTGGAGTAGAGGGAGCGAGCAGTACTTC,CAWSRGSEQYF
TRBJ1-4,.,TRBD1,TRBV5-1,TGCGCCAGCAGCGTTTCCGGGACAGGGGGAGAAAAACTGTTTTTT,CASSVSGTGGEKLFF
TRBJ2-5,once,TRBD1,TRBV5-1,TGCGCCAGCAGCTTGTTAGGGGGCGGAGAGACCCAGTACTTC,CASSLLGGGETQYF
TRBJ2-7,.,.,TRBV7-9,TGTGCCAGCAGTATCAAGGACGAGCAGTACTTC,CASSIKDEQYF
TRBJ2-1,.,.,TRBV7-9,TGTGCCAGCAGCCCAGCGGCCTTGGCCACCCATGAGCAGTTCTTC,CASSPAALATHEQFF
TRBJ2-3,.,.,TRBV7-9,TGTGCCAGCAGCTTAGAGGGCCCGAATACGCAGTATTTT,CASSLEGPNTQYF
TRBJ2-7,.,TRBD1,TRBV27,TGTGCCAGCACTGAGGGGCAGGGGGCGTACGAGCAGTACTTC,CASTEGQGAYEQYF
TRBJ1-1,.,.,TRBV28,TGTGCCAGCAGCTTTGGGACGCCTAAGAGAGCTTTCTTT,CASSFGTPKRAFF
TRBJ2-1,.,.,TRBV10-3,TGTGCCATCAGTGAATTTACCCGGGACGGGGAAAACTACAATGAGCAGTTCTTC,CAISEFTRDGENYNEQFF
TRBJ2-6,.,.,TRBV7-9,TGTGCCAGCAGCTTAGCCGGGGCGTCTGGGGCCAACGTCCTGACTTTC,CASSLAGASGANVLTF
TRBJ1-2,.,.,TRBV11-2,TGTGCCAGCAGCCCATGGACCGGGACCAACACCTTC,CASSPWTGTNTF
TRBJ2-1,.,.,TRBV10-3,TGTGCCATCAGTGATGTTCGGCGGAATCATAAGACTAGCTCCTACAATGAGCAGTTCTTC,CAISDVRRNHKTSSYNEQFF
TRBJ2-3,.,.,TRBV9,TGTGCCAGCAGCGTCTCTTCGGCCTACACAGATACGCAGTATTTT,CASSVSSAYTDTQYF